Presented here are 5 T cell receptor beta chains from one specimen sequenced in a study of blood T cell repertoires in COVID-19. Method: immunoSEQ multiplex PCR; TCRdb's copy keeps in-frame clones and lacks some. The data show around 190,000 clones, approximately 86% seen once. Sequenced sample: PBMCs or T cells enriched from blood (not recorded which). Receptors were obtained from a man aged 18 to 29 with acute COVID-19.

This clone was seen just once. The rearrangement joins TRBV18 to TRBJ1-2; D call uncertain. Germline V gene data show CDR1 as KGHSH and CDR2 as LQKENI. V shed 3 bases and J shed 0 bases, with 14 bases lying between them. CDR3 length: 16 residues. The chain's CDR3 is CASSPVGSSSNYGYTF. Here the CDR3 DNA reads TGTGCCAGCTCACCGGTGGGTAGCTCGTCTAACTATGGCTACACCTTC.

In DNA, the CDR3 is TGTGCCAGCAGCTTATTCGGTCGAAACACTGAAGCTTTCTTT. Translated: CASSLFGRNTEAFF. This chain joins TRBV7-8 and TRBJ1-1; no definite D call. Germline V gene sequence: CDR1 SGHVS, CDR2 FQNEAQ. V lost 2 bases to trimming and J lost 2 bases, with 9 bases between them. CDR3 length: 14 residues.

This clone has a handful of counts. V usage is TRBV21-1 and J usage is TRBJ1-2; the DNA was not compared with TRBD1, the D call given in the table. TRBV21-1 is annotated as a pseudogene. The CDR3 spans 15 residues. The CDR3: CASSKVGDRSESYTF. CDR3 DNA sequence: TGTGCCAGCAGCAAAGTAGGGGACAGGTCAGAGAGCTACACCTTC.

This chain links TRBV27 with TRBJ2-7; 7 positions agree with TRBD1. V dropped 3 bases and J dropped 6; count of bases not matched to a gene: 5. This CDR3 spans 13 amino acids. CDR1 and CDR2 (germline): MNHEY, SMNVEV (reference sequence). The CDR3 sequence is CASSFDRDFEQYF. The CDR3 nucleotides are TGTGCCAGCAGTTTTGACAGGGATTTCGAGCAGTACTTC.

The chain employs TRBV6-6 and TRBJ2-2; D is ambiguous. The CDR3 runs to 14 residues. Trimming removed 8 bases from V and 1 base from J, with 11 bases in between. Germline CDR1 and CDR2: MNHNY and SVGAGI (reference sequence). The DNA of the CDR3 is TGTGCCAGCCTAGGCTTCCTGAACACCGGGGAGCTGTTTTTT. Translated, it gives CASLGFLNTGELFF.